This paragraph covers one T cell receptor (beta chain) sequence. This specimen comes from a study of blood T cell repertoires in COVID-19. Study-level background: The United States, Italy and Spain provided the acute and convalescent COVID-19 samples. T cells, B-cell-depleted T cells, or PBMCs provided the cDNA or gDNA that served as material.

In the study's own analysis: It was from reference gene primer amplification that nucleated cell counts were estimated. Libraries were prepared by immunoSEQ multiplex PCR; TCRdb keeps only in-frame clonotypes and omits some of them. D and trimming come from the DNA, and the V and J calls and clone size come from that table. The sample includes about 25,000 clones, approximately 92% of them seen just once. V lost 5 bases and J lost 5, with 16 bases in between. The CDR3 contains 15 residues. Germline V CDR1 and CDR2: MNHEY, SVGEGT. Input material: peripheral blood. The source is a human donor in a cohort sampled during active COVID-19. The V gene is TRBV6-2 or TRBV6-3, the J gene TRBJ2-4; D possibly corresponds to TRBD2 (6 bases). The DNA of the CDR3 is TGTGCCAGCAGTCAGAGACTAGGGTGGGAAAACATTCAGTACTTC. Its protein is CASSQRLGWENIQYF.